The 14 T cell receptor beta chains given below trace back to one sample, sequenced in a study of CD8+ T cells in alopecia areata. Noted treatment: oral pan-JAK inhibitor, 5-10 mg twice daily. Extracted RNA was reverse transcribed, and the resulting cDNA served as sequencing template. Sequenced by immunoSEQ multiplex PCR; TCRdb stores in-frame clones only, minus some. The sample lists 90,000 to 150,000 clones, about 50% occurring once. This specimen was CD4+ T cells sorted from blood, taken at week 4, from a patient treated with tofacitinib. The receptors originated from a human donor with alopecia areata.

This clone was detected only a few times. The CDR3 here is CASSIASYNEQFF. The CDR3 DNA sequence: TGTGCCAGTAGTATTGCTAGCTACAATGAGCAGTTCTTC. The chain combines TRBV19 with TRBJ2-1; unclear D gene. V was cut by 3 bases and J by 3 bases, with 6 bases left in between. The germline CDR1 and CDR2 sequences are LNHDA and SQIVND (reference sequence). The CDR3 is made up of 13 amino acids. Together with reference TRBV19 and TRBJ2-1, the CDR3 gives the full variable domain: DGGITQSPKYLFRKEGQNVTLSCEQNLNHDAMYWYRQDPGQGLRLIYYSQIVNDFQKGDIAEGYSVSREKKESFPLTVTSAQKNPTAFYLCASSIASYNEQFFGPGTRLTVL.

This clone was recorded many times. The J gene is TRBJ2-1, the V gene TRBV16; 7 positions match TRBD2. V was clipped by 0 bases and J by 15 bases; unmatched bases: 11. The germline gives CDR1 KGHSY, CDR2 FQNENV. The CDR3 spans 14 residues. DNA of the CDR3: TGTGCCAGCAGCCAATCAAGTGGGCGGGAGACCTGGTTCTTC. Translating it yields CASSQSSGRETWFF.

The chain uses TRBV4-1 and TRBJ2-7, with TRBD2 matching over 9 bases. The CDR3 has 15 residues. V lost 1 base, J lost 5 bases, and 6 bases stayed unmatched. Germline V gene data show CDR1 as MGHRA and CDR2 as YSYEKL. The CDR3 spells CASSQVGLASDEQYF. The CDR3 bases are TGCGCCAGCAGCCAAGTCGGACTAGCGAGCGACGAGCAGTACTTC.

This chain connects TRBV5-6 to TRBJ2-7, with TRBD2 matching 8 bases. The germline V gene has CDR1 SGHDT and CDR2 YYEEEE. CDR3 length: 14 residues. With 7 bases clipped from V and 6 bases from J, the junction kept 12 bases outside the gene matches. This chain's CDR3 is CASGEGSGSPEQYF. For the CDR3, the DNA is TGTGCCAGCGGGGAAGGGAGCGGGAGTCCCGAGCAGTACTTC.

This clone has only one observation. This chain links TRBV19 with TRBJ2-7, with 12 bases that match TRBD1. With V trimmed by 3 bases and J by 5 bases, 5 bases remained unmatched. This CDR3 region has 15 residues. Germline V lookup: CDR1 LNHDA, CDR2 SQIVND (reference sequence). The CDR3 nucleotides are TGTGCCAGTAGTATGGGACAGGGGGCGGTCAACGAGCAGTACTTC. Protein: CASSMGQGAVNEQYF.

This chain uses TRBV13 with TRBJ2-7; unclear D gene. Germline CDR1 reads PRHDT; CDR2 reads FYEKMQ (reference sequence). V gave up 4 bases and J gave up 0 bases, with 10 bases separating them. This CDR3 contains 14 residues. DNA for the CDR3: TGTGCCAGCAGCTCGATGGACGGCTCCTACGAGCAGTACTTC. It translates to CASSSMDGSYEQYF.

V and J are TRBV29-1 and TRBJ1-5, with TRBD1 identical over 7 bases. CDR1 is SQVTM, CDR2 ANQGSEA, per germline. The CDR3 loop spans 14 amino acids. V shed 6 bases and J 0 bases; nucleotides not matched to a gene: 5. CDR3 nucleotide sequence: TGCAGCGTGCGAGGGACAGATAGCAATCAGCCCCAGCATTTT. This encodes CSVRGTDSNQPQHF.

The CDR3 DNA follows: TGCAGCGCGCAATCTTACTCTGGGGCCAACGTCCTGACTTTC. Translation gives CSAQSYSGANVLTF. The J gene is TRBJ2-6, the V gene TRBV29-1; D is unclear. Per the germline V gene, CDR1 is SQVTM and CDR2 is ANQGSEA. The CDR3 totals 14 residues. Trimming cost V 7 bases and J 0 bases, with 10 bases left between them.

This clone was seen a handful of times. The rearrangement joins TRBV2 to TRBJ1-5; D gene ambiguous. The germline V gene encodes CDR1 SNHLY and CDR2 FYNNEI. V gave up 4 bases and J gave up 0 bases, with 13 bases separating them. The CDR3 is 16 residues long. The chain's CDR3 is CASSGLFTASNQPQHF. As DNA, the CDR3 is TGTGCCAGCAGTGGCTTGTTCACGGCTAGCAATCAGCCCCAGCATTTT. The whole variable domain, filled in from reference TRBV2 and TRBJ1-5, reads EPEVTQTPSHQVTQMGQEVILRCVPISNHLYFYWYRQILGQKVEFLVSFYNNEISEKSEIFDDQFSVERPDGSNFTLKIRSTKLEDSAMYFCASSGLFTASNQPQHFGDGTRLSIL.

This clone appeared a few times. The rearrangement links TRBV27 to TRBJ2-3; 8 bases line up with TRBD2. This CDR3 spans 15 amino acids. V shed 4 bases, J shed 2 bases, and the junction held 5 bases outside the gene matches. From germline, CDR1 is MNHEY and CDR2 SMNVEV (reference sequence). CDR3: CASSSLAGYTDTQYF. The DNA for the CDR3 is TGTGCCAGCAGTTCCTTAGCGGGGTACACAGATACGCAGTATTTT.

The V call is TRBV7-2, the J call TRBJ1-2; 8 bases line up with TRBD1. The CDR3 sequence is 13 residues long. Germline CDR1 reads SGHTA; CDR2 reads FQGNSA. V was clipped by 5 bases and J by 3 bases; unmatched bases: 2. The CDR3 DNA follows: TGTGCCAGCAGCAAGGACAGGGACTATGGCTACACCTTC. Translated, it gives CASSKDRDYGYTF.

The chain is built from TRBV18 and TRBJ1-1; possible D gene TRBD1, 6 bases. Trimming pared 5 bases from V and 1 base from J, leaving 8 bases between. Per the germline V gene, CDR1 is KGHSH and CDR2 is LQKENI. The CDR3 runs to 13 residues. The CDR3 DNA follows: TGTGCCAGCTCAACGGACAGGAACACTGAAGCTTTCTTT. Its translation: CASSTDRNTEAFF.

The rearrangement joins TRBV15 to TRBJ2-3; D remains unclear. The CDR3 is 14 amino acids. The germline V and J ends were trimmed by 0 bases and 4 bases, with 8 bases remaining between them. Looked up from germline, CDR1 is LNHNV and CDR2 is YYDKDF (reference sequence). Written as DNA, the CDR3 is TGTGCCACCAGCAGAGATCTCCCCCCAGATACGCAGTATTTT. Its protein is CATSRDLPPDTQYF.

This sequence joins TRBV19 and TRBJ1-1, with D possibly being TRBD1 (5 bases). Germline-derived CDR1 and CDR2 are LNHDA and SQIVND (reference sequence). The CDR3 is made up of 14 amino acids. V lost 7 bases to trimming and J lost 4 bases, with 16 bases between them. CDR3 region: CASTPLGGSTEAFF. CDR3 nucleotides: TGTGCCAGTACCCCCCTGGGGGGGAGCACTGAAGCTTTCTTT.